This T cell receptor (beta chain) was recorded in a study of blood T cell repertoires in COVID-19. V lost 5 bases to trimming and J lost 6 bases; unmatched junction nucleotides: 10. The CDR3 has 14 amino acids. Germline V gene lookup returns CDR1 SNHLY and CDR2 FYNNEI. Produced via immunoSEQ multiplex PCR; TCRdb's table is partial and in-frame only. The table lists around 290,000 clones, under 90% of them singletons. The source material was PBMCs or T cells enriched from blood (not recorded which). This clonotype was obtained from a woman aged 40 to 55 who had recovered from COVID-19. This rearrangement joins TRBV2 to TRBJ2-7, with 7 bases lining up with TRBD2. The CDR3 DNA is TGTGCCAGCAGTCCTGAGGGAAGCGGGGTCGAGCAGTACTTC. Protein product: CASSPEGSGVEQYF.